This T cell receptor (beta chain) was found in a study of cytomegalovirus exposure and HLA in healthy donors. The table came from immunoSEQ multiplex PCR; TCRdb's copy has only in-frame clones and leaves some out. This sample has approximately 54,000 clones, with approximately 89% found just once. Whole-study findings and limits: Among TCR sequences, most were rare, though some public TCRs appeared in many donors. It was 150 to 200 TCR beta chains that were listed as cytomegalovirus-associated.

Germline V CDR1 and CDR2: KGHSH, LQKENI. The V segment lost 1 base and the J segment 2 bases; nucleotides outside the gene matches: 1. The CDR3 is 16 amino acids. Among the 110 or so subjects of the validation cohort, separate from the approximately 670-subject first cohort, were the donors. Of note for this clone: No antigen is known for it.

This clonotype was obtained from a woman under 30 in good health and CMV-seropositive. The gene calls are TRBV18 and TRBJ2-6; 8 nucleotides match TRBD1. Material: PBMCs. CDR3 sequence: CASSPQQGAGANVLTF. The DNA of the CDR3 is TGTGCCAGCTCACCACAACAGGGGGCTGGGGCCAACGTCCTGACTTTC.